The clone carrying this TCR beta chain was recorded a few times. The antigen remains unidentified. Points from the study as a whole: Larger-cohort validation covered only one TCR beta V-J rearrangement. Tumor memory CD4+ T cell TCR gene usage clustered with blood and lymph node memory CD4+ cells and lymph node naive CD4+ cells. Greatest tumor Treg TCR overlap was with tumor naive CD4+ cells.

CDR3 length: 16 residues. Trimming left V 4 bases short and J 0 bases short, with 13 bases between. Per germline, CDR1 MGHDK and CDR2 SYGVNS. The sorted Tregs were CD4+CD25+CD127-/low cells. After constant-region reverse-primer amplification, full-length variable regions underwent semi-nested PCR with Nested Universal Primer A. TCRdb called the 5' RACE reads again in MiXCR, with one record for every CDR3 protein. The data contain 50,000 to 70,000 distinct CDR3 sequences, about a fifth of them seen just once; the ten biggest clones take up 3.2%. The genes are TRBV25-1 and TRBJ1-3, with D unresolved. The source is a female donor with breast cancer. Sequenced: tumor-infiltrating Tregs sorted from the breast tumor. CDR3 loop: CASSATRLLSGNTIYF. The CDR3 DNA sequence: TGTGCCAGCAGTGCGACCAGGTTACTCTCTGGAAACACCATATATTTT.